The present entry profiles one TCR beta chain with its context. TCRdb redid the calling of the 5' RACE reads with MiXCR, one entry per CDR3 protein. The repertoire holds about 62,000 distinct CDR3 sequences, with approximately 29% as singletons. Germline V gene lookup returns CDR1 SEHNR and CDR2 FQNEAQ (reference sequence). The CDR3 extends over 15 amino acids. The junction had 6 bases not matched to a gene; V was cut back by 5 bases and J by 6 bases. The clonotype was recovered from a female donor with breast cancer. Sequenced material: tumor-infiltrating naive CD4+ T cells sorted from the breast tumor. The subset is: naive CD4+ T cells, CD4+CD45RA+CD25-. The chain joins TRBV7-9 to TRBJ2-4, with TRBD2 matching 11 bases. The CDR3 sequence is CASSRGTSGPNIQYF. The CDR3 nucleotides read TGTGCCAGCAGCCGAGGGACTAGCGGACCAAACATTCAGTACTTC.